This T cell receptor beta chain originates from a study of CD8 T cells in Susac syndrome. When the RNA was reverse transcribed, random hexamers were used with an input of roughly 0.5 to 1 ug. TCRdb processed the immunoSEQ multiplex PCR reads anew with MiXCR; each CDR3 protein has one entry. The table has 330,000 or so distinct CDR3 sequences, roughly 85% seen once. The sequence was obtained from a human donor with multiple sclerosis. The specimen was CD8+ T cells from PBMCs.

CDR3 bases: TGTGCCTGGATCGCGATGAACACTGAAGCTTTCTTT. Translation gives CAWIAMNTEAFF. The rearrangement links TRBV30 to TRBJ1-1; the D is unclear. This CDR3 is built from 12 residues. The germline CDR1 and CDR2 sequences are GTSNPN and SVGIG (reference sequence). V was clipped by 4 bases and J by 0 bases, with 6 bases between them.